This TCR beta chain is from a study of T cells in tuberculosis (dated by TCRdb to 2017 to 2018). Background for the entire study: In the study, CD1B tetramers and high-throughput TCR immunosequencing were combined to characterize T cells specific for the mycobacterial lipid antigen glucose monomycolate (GMM). With over nine people per group, a South African clinical cohort compared IGRA-negative adolescents, IGRA-positive adolescents with latent tuberculosis, and adults with active tuberculosis. PBMC from active tuberculosis patients were archived either before standard anti-tuberculosis treatment began or within 7 days of the start of that treatment. What the authors observed across the whole study: Clinical samples were selected based on the availability of cryopreserved specimens, with adults included as active tuberculosis cases and adolescents included as controls. Active tuberculosis TCR-alpha repertoires showed smaller mean NN-distances to GMM-specific TCRs than IGRA-negative controls, suggesting clonal expansion of these TCRs. Shorter CDR3-alpha lengths in active tuberculosis patients partly drove the smaller NN-distances, and the TCR-beta difference was not statistically significant. A classifier using the diverse GMM-specific repertoire reached 87% accuracy (AUROC roughly 0.92), compared with approximately 70% accuracy using GEM motif frequencies.

TCR libraries were generated with the immunoSEQ multiplex PCR assay, using TCR-beta and/or TCR-alpha/delta assays for each sample. Amplified TCR libraries were sequenced on the Illumina high-throughput platform. Regarding the original processing steps: Clustering and dimensionality reduction relied on pairwise TCRdist distances among GMM-specific receptors from T cells that were either sorted ex vivo or expanded in vitro. The score assigned to each clinical repertoire was mean NN-distance, meaning the average TCRdist to the nearest 10% of tetramer-positive reference sequences. To compute GEM TCR motif frequency, the fraction of unique TCRs matching known GEM sequences by V/J usage and CDR3 length was calculated. Active tuberculosis was classified by linear discriminant analysis with leave-one-out cross-validation, implemented in scikit-learn. Not all clones reach the TCRdb copy of this immuneACCESS table, which keeps in-frame sequences only. Checked studies attribute under half of the gap to unresolved V genes and leave the rest unexplained. The DNA gave D and trimming, while V, J and clone size come from that table. The sample profile shows about 33,000 clones; around nine tenths of them were found once. Of the sample, roughly 5.7% falls within the top ten clones.

The time point label on this specimen signifies: new active TB diagnosis, blood taken before or within 7 days of starting treatment. The active tuberculosis patients were newly diagnosed, HIV-seronegative South African adults aged 18 years or older. Active tuberculosis was confirmed by positive sputum smear microscopy and/or positive M. tuberculosis culture. Immunosequencing of unsorted cryopreserved PBMC covered, on average, roughly 93,000 T cells per clinical donor. CDR1 SGHRS and CDR2 YFSETQ were looked up in the germline V gene. V is cut back by 6 bases and J by 6 bases, with 10 bases in the junction unmatched. The CDR3 starts with the cysteine, ends with the phenylalanine, and has 14 residues. Of the read, only the CDR3 DNA is kept; its 42 bases are in frame from base 1. For this clone: Its antigen target is currently unknown. Per-base quality was not reported, and no clone a single base away is much larger than it.

The TCR comes from an adult with tuberculosis. The receptor chain draws on TRBV5-1 and TRBJ1-1; TRBD1 agrees with 8 junctional bases. The sample consisted of PBMCs, taken at tuberculosis diagnosis. The nucleotides are TGCGCCAGCAAGGTTGTGACAGGGGACCCTGAAGCTTTCTTT. Translated, it gives CASKVVTGDPEAFF.